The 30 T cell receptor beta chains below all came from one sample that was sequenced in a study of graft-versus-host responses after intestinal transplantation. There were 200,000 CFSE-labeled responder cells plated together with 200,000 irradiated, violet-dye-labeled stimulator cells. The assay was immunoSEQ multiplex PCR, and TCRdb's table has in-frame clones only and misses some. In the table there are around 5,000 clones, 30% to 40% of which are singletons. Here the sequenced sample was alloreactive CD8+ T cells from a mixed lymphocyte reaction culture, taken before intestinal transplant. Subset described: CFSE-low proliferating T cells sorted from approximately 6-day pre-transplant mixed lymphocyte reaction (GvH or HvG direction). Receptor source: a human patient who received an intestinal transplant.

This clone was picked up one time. CDR3 residues: CASSQPREDTQYF. CDR3 sequence (DNA): TGCGCCAGCAGCCAGCCCCGCGAGGATACGCAGTATTTT. The V call is TRBV4-1, the J call TRBJ2-3; D call uncertain. Germline lookup yields CDR1 MGHRA and CDR2 YSYEKL. Trimming cost V 3 bases and J 6 bases, with 10 bases left between them. This CDR3 has 13 residues.

The CDR3 reads CASSYSGGEDTQYF. CDR3 nucleotide sequence: TGTGCCAGCAGCTATAGCGGGGGGGAAGATACGCAGTATTTT. The chain has TRBV11-2 and TRBJ2-3, with TRBD2 matching 11 bases. Germline loops: CDR1 SGHAT, CDR2 FQNNGV. The CDR3 consists of 14 residues. After removal of 4 bases from V and 5 bases from J, the junction contained 2 bases not matched to a gene.

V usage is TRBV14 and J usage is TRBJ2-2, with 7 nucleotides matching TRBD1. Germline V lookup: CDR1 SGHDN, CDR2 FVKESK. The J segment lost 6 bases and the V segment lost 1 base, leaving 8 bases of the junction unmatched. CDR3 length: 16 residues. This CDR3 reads CASSQGVTGWSGELFF. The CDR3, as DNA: TGTGCCAGCAGCCAAGGTGTGACAGGGTGGTCCGGGGAGCTGTTTTTT. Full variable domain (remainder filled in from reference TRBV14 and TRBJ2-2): EAGVTQFPSHSVIEKGQTVTLRCDPISGHDNLYWYRRVMGKEIKFLLHFVKESKQDESGMPNNRFLAERTGGTYSTLKVQPAELEDSGVYFCASSQGVTGWSGELFFGEGSRLTVL.

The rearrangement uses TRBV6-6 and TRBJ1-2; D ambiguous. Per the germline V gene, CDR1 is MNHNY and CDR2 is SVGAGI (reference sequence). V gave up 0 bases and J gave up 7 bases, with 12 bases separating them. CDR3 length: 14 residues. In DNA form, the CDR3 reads TGTGCCAGCAGTTACTCGCGGAGGTTTCCTGGCTACACCTTC. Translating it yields CASSYSRRFPGYTF.

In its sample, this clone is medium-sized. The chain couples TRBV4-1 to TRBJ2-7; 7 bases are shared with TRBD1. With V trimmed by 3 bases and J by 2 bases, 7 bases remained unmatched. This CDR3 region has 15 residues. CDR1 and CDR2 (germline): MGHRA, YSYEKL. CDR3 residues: CASSHRQGPAYEQYF. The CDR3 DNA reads TGCGCCAGCAGCCATCGACAGGGACCTGCCTACGAGCAGTACTTC.

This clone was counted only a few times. CDR3 sequence: CASSEYGYEQYF. CDR3 sequence (DNA): TGTGCCAGCAGTGAATACGGGTACGAGCAGTACTTC. The genes are TRBV6-1 and TRBJ2-7, with no clear D. V lost 2 bases and J 4 bases, leaving 6 bases between the germline ends. Per germline, CDR1 MNHNS and CDR2 SASEGT. The length of the CDR3 is 12 residues.

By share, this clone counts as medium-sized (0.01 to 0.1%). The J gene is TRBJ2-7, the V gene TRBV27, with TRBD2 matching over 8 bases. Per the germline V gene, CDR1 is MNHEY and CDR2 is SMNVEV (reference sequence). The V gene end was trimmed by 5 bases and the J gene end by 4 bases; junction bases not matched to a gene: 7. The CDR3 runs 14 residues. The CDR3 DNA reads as TGTGCCAGCAGTACCGGACTAGCCCTATACGAGCAGTACTTC. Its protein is CASSTGLALYEQYF.

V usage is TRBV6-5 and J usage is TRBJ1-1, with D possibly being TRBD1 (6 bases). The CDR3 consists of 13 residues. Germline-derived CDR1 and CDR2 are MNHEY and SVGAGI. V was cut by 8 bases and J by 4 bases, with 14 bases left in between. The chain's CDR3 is CASSIQGPTEAFF. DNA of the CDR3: TGTGCCAGCTCAATACAGGGACCCACTGAAGCTTTCTTT.

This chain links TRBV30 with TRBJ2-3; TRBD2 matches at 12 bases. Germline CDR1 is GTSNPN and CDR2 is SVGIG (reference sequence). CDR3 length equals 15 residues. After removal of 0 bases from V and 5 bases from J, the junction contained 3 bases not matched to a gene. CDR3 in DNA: TGTGCCTGGAGTGTTCTAGCGGGGGGGGGAGATACGCAGTATTTT. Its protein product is CAWSVLAGGGDTQYF.

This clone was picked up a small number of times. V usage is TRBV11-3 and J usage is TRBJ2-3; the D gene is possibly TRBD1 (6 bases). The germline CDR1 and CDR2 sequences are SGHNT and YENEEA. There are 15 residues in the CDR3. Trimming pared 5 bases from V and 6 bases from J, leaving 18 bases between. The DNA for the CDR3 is TGTGCCAGCAGCCCATACCAGGGGCAGTCTGATACGCAGTATTTT. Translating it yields CASSPYQGQSDTQYF.

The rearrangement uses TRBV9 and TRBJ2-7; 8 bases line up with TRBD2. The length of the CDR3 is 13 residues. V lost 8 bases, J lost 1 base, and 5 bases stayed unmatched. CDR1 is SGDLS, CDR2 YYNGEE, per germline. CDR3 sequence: CASSRGGSYEQYF. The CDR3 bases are TGTGCCAGTTCTCGGGGGGGATCCTACGAGCAGTACTTC.

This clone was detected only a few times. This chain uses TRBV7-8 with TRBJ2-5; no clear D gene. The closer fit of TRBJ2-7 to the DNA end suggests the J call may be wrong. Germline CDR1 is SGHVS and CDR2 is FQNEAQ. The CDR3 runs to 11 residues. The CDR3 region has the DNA TGTGCCAGCAGCGCCGCCTACGAGCAGTACTTC. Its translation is CASSAAYEQYF.

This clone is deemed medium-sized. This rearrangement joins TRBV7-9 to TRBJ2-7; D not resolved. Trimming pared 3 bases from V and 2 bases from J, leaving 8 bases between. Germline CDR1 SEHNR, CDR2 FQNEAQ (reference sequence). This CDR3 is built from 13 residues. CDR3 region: CASSFAQPYEQYF. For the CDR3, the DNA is TGTGCCAGCAGCTTTGCACAGCCCTACGAGCAGTACTTC.

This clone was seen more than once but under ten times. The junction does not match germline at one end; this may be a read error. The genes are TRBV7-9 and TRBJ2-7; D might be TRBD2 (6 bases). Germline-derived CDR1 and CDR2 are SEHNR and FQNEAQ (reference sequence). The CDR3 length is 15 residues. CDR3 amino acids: CASSLRGSYSHEQYF. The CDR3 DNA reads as TGTGCCAGCAGCTTACGGGGGAGCTACTCCCACGAGCAGTACTTC.

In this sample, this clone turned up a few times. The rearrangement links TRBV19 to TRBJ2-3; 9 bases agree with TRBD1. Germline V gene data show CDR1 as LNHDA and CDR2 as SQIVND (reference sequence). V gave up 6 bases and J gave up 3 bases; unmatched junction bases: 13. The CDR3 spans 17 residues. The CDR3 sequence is CASSDFHGDRETDTQYF. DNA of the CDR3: TGTGCCAGTAGCGACTTCCACGGGGACAGGGAAACAGATACGCAGTATTTT. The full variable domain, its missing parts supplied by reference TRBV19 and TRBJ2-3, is DGGITQSPKYLFRKEGQNVTLSCEQNLNHDAMYWYRQDPGQGLRLIYYSQIVNDFQKGDIAEGYSVSREKKESFPLTVTSAQKNPTAFYLCASSDFHGDRETDTQYFGPGTRLTVL.

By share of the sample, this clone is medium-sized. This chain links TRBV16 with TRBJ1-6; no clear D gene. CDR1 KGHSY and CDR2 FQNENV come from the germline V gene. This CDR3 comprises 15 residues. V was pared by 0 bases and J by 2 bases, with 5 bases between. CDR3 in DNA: TGTGCCAGCAGCCAATCCGGGGCCTATAATTCACCCCTCCACTTT. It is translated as CASSQSGAYNSPLHF. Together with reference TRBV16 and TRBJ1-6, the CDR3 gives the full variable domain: GEEVAQTPKHLVRGEGQKAKLYCAPIKGHSYVFWYQQVLKNEFKFLISFQNENVFDETGMPKERFSAKCLPNSPCSLEIQATKLEDSAVYFCASSQSGAYNSPLHFGNGTRLTVT.

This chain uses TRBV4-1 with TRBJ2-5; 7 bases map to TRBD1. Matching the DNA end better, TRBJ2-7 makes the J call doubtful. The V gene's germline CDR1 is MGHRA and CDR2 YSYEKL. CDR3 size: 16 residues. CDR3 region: CASSQETGTVSYEQYF. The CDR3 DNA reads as TGCGCCAGCAGCCAAGAGACCGGGACAGTCTCCTACGAGCAGTACTTC.

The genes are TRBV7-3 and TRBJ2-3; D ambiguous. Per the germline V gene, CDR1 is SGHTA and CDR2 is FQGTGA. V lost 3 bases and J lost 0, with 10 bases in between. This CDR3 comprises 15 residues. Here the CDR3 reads CASSLGRVSTDTQYF. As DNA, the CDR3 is TGTGCCAGCAGCTTGGGCAGAGTTAGCACAGATACGCAGTATTTT.

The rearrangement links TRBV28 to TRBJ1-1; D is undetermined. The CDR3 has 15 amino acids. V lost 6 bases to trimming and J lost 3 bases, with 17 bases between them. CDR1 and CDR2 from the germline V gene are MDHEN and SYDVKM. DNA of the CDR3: TGTGCCAGCAGCCGCAGGAGGGTTCGCGACACTGAAGCTTTCTTT. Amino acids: CASSRRRVRDTEAFF.

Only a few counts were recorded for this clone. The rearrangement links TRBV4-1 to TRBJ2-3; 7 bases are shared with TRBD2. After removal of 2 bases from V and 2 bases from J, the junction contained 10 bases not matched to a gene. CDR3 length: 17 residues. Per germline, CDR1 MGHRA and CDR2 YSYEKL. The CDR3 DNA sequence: TGCGCCAGCAGCCAACCCTTGAGCGGGACCGACACAGATACGCAGTATTTT. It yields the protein CASSQPLSGTDTDTQYF.

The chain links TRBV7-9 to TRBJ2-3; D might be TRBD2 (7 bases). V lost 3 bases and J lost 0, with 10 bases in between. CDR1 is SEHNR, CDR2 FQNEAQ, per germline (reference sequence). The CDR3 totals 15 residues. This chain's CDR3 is CASSFGGHSTDTQYF. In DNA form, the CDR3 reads TGTGCCAGCAGCTTCGGGGGGCATAGCACAGATACGCAGTATTTT.

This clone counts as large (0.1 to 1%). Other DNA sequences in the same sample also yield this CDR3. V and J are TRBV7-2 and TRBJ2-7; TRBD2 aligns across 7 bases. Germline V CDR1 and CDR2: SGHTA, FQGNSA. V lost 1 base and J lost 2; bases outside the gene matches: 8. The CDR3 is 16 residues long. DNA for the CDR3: TGTGCCAGCAGCTTAGTTCTGGCGGGAGCGACCTACGAGCAGTACTTC. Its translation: CASSLVLAGATYEQYF. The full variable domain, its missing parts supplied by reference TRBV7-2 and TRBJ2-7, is GAGVSQSPSNKVTEKGKDVELRCDPISGHTALYWYRQSLGQGLEFLIYFQGNSAPDKSGLPSDRFSAERTGGSVSTLTIQRTQQEDSAVYLCASSLVLAGATYEQYFGPGTRLTVT.

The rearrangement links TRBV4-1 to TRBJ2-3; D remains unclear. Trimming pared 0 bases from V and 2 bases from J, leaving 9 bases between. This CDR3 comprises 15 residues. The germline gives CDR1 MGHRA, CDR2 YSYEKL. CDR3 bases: TGCGCCAGCAGCCAAGATTTACTACCCACAGATACGCAGTATTTT. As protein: CASSQDLLPTDTQYF.

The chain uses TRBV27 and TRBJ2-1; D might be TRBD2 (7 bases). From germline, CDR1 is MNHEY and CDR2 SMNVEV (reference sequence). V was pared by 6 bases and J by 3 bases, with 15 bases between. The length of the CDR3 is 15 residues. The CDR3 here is CASSPRGPNYNEQFF. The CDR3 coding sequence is TGTGCCAGCAGCCCGCGGGGGCCAAACTACAATGAGCAGTTCTTC.

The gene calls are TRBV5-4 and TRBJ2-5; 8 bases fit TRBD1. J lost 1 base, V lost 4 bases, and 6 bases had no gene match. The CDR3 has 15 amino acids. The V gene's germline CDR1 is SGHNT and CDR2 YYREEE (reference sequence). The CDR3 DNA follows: TGTGCCAGCAGCATAACTACAGGGGGCCAAGAGACCCAGTACTTC. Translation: CASSITTGGQETQYF.

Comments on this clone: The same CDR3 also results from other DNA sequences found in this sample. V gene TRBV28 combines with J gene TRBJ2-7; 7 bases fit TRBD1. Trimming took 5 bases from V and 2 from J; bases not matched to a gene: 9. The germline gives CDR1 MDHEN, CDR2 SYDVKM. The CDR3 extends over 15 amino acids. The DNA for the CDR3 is TGTGCCAGCAGTCCCACAGGGGAATTGACCTACGAGCAGTACTTC. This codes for CASSPTGELTYEQYF.

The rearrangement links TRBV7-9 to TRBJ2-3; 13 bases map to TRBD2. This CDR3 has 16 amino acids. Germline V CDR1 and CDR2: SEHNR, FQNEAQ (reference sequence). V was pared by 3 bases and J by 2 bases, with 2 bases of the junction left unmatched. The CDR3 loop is CASSLGLAGLTDTQYF. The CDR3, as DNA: TGTGCCAGCAGCTTGGGACTAGCGGGACTCACAGATACGCAGTATTTT. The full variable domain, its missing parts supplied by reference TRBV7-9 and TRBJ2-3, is DTGVSQNPRHKITKRGQNVTFRCDPISEHNRLYWYRQTLGQGPEFLTYFQNEAQLEKSRLLSDRFSAERPKGSFSTLEIQRTEQGDSAMYLCASSLGLAGLTDTQYFGPGTRLTVL.

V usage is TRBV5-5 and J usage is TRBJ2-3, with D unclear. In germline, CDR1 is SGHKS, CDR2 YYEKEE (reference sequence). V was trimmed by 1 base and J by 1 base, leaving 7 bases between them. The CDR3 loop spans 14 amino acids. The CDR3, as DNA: TGTGCCAGCAGCTTGTTTCCCGGCACAGATACGCAGTATTTT. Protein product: CASSLFPGTDTQYF.

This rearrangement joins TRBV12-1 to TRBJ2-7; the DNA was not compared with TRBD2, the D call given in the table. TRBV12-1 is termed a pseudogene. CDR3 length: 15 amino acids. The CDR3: CASSLPGLPCMEQYF. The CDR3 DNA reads TGTGCCAGCAGCTTACCGGGACTTCCCTGTATGGAGCAGTACTTC.

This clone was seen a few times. The CDR3 sequence: CASSQDVGVTEAFF. Here the CDR3 DNA reads TGTGCCAGCAGCCAAGACGTCGGGGTGACTGAAGCTTTCTTT. V is TRBV21-1 and J is TRBJ1-1. TRBV21-1 is a listed pseudogene. CDR3 length: 14 amino acids.